This T cell receptor beta chain was profiled in a study of blood T cell repertoires in COVID-19. Whole-study context: Acute and convalescent COVID-19 samples came from the United States, Italy and Spain. Nucleic acid was either cDNA or gDNA, and it came from T cells, B-cell-depleted T cells, or PBMCs.

V lost 5 bases, J lost 2 bases, and 7 bases stayed unmatched. Looked up from germline, CDR1 is KGHSH and CDR2 is LQKENI. The CDR3 contains 16 residues. In the authors' methods: Amplification of reference gene primers provided the estimated nucleated cell counts. The repertoire was sequenced with immunoSEQ multiplex PCR; TCRdb's copy has only in-frame clones and lacks some. V and J calls and clone size are given by that table; D and trimming were obtained from the DNA. Here the sample spans roughly 25,000 clones, more than 75% being singletons. This clonotype was sampled from a human donor with active COVID-19. The donor label of this sample is uncertain. Material for sequencing was peripheral blood. The genes are TRBV18 and TRBJ2-2; TRBD2 agrees at 8 bases. CDR3 residues: CASSTSGGINTGELFF. CDR3 DNA: TGTGCCAGCTCAACAAGCGGGGGAATAAACACCGGGGAGCTGTTTTTT. Drawing the rest from reference TRBV18 and TRBJ2-2, the complete variable domain is NAGVMQNPRHLVRRRGQEARLRCSPMKGHSHVYWYRQLPEEGLKFMVYLQKENIIDESGMPKERFSAEFPKEGPSILRIQQVVRGDSAAYFCASSTSGGINTGELFFGEGSRLTVL.